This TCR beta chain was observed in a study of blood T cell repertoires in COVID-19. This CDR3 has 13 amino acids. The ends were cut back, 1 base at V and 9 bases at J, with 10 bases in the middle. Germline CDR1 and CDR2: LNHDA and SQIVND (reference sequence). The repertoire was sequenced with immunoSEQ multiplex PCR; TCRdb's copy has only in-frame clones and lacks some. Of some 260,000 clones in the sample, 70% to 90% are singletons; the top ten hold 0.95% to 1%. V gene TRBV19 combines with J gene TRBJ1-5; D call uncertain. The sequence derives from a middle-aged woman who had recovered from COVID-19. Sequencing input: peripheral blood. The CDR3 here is CASSIGVRRPQHF. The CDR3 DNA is TGTGCCAGTAGTATAGGGGTGCGGAGGCCCCAGCATTTT.